These 17 T cell receptor beta chains originate from one sample sequenced in a study of CD8 T cells in Susac syndrome. Random hexamers were used to reverse transcribe roughly 0.5 to 1 ug of RNA. TCRdb re-called the immunoSEQ multiplex PCR reads with MiXCR, one entry per CDR3 protein. The sample records 85,000 to 120,000 distinct CDR3 sequences, roughly 94% being singletons. The specimen sequenced was CD8+ T cells from PBMCs. The receptors originated from a human donor with Susac syndrome.

The rearrangement links TRBV29-1 to TRBJ1-1, with 8 bases identical to TRBD1. CDR3 length equals 12 residues. With 3 bases clipped from V and 12 bases from J, the junction kept 9 bases outside the gene matches. From germline, CDR1 is SQVTM and CDR2 ANQGSEA. This CDR3 reads CSVELPGGGTFF. CDR3 in DNA: TGCAGCGTTGAGCTGCCAGGGGGCGGGACTTTCTTT.

The chain couples TRBV29-1 to TRBJ2-7, with 7 bases identical to TRBD2. Losses at the gene ends were 1 base for V and 4 bases for J; bases not matched to a gene: 10. This CDR3 is 15 amino acids long. CDR1 and CDR2 from the germline V gene are SQVTM and ANQGSEA. The CDR3 sequence: CSVEGWLGGEYEQYF. In DNA, the CDR3 is TGCAGCGTTGAAGGCTGGCTTGGGGGGGAATACGAGCAGTACTTC.

In regard to this clonotype: One junction end disagrees with the germline gene, perhaps due to a read error. V and J are TRBV5-1 and TRBJ2-7, with D possibly TRBD2 on 5 matching bases. Germline V gene data show CDR1 as SGHRS and CDR2 as YFSETQ. The CDR3 consists of 12 residues. CDR3 sequence reads: CASSGSSYEQYF. The CDR3, as DNA: TGTGCCAGCAGCGGTAGCTCCTACGAGCAGTACTTC.

The chain recombines TRBV13 with TRBJ1-4, with TRBD1 matching 8 bases. V lost 5 bases to trimming and J lost 6 bases; unmatched junction nucleotides: 8. The CDR3 length is 15 residues. Germline CDR1 is PRHDT and CDR2 is FYEKMQ (reference sequence). The CDR3 nucleotides are TGTGCCAGCAGCCTAAGACAGGGGAGAGATGAAAAACTGTTTTTT. It specifies CASSLRQGRDEKLFF.

The chain recombines TRBV27 with TRBJ1-2; 7 positions match TRBD1. This CDR3 region has 13 residues. J gave up 4 bases and V 5 bases, and 4 bases lay outside the gene matches. Germline lookup yields CDR1 MNHEY and CDR2 SMNVEV (reference sequence). The CDR3, as DNA: TGTGCCAGCAGTGGCTCAGGGGGCTATGGCTACACCTTC. Translated: CASSGSGGYGYTF.

The chain carries TRBV6-6 and TRBJ2-7, with 9 bases that match TRBD1. The CDR3 covers 16 residues. Germline V gene data show CDR1 as MNHNY and CDR2 as SVGAGI (reference sequence). V was clipped by 6 bases and J by 0 bases; unmatched bases: 9. The CDR3 protein is CASRAGQGLSSYEQYF. The CDR3 DNA follows: TGTGCCAGCAGGGCGGGACAGGGACTAAGCTCCTACGAGCAGTACTTC.

The chain combines TRBV21-1 with TRBJ1-6. TRBV21-1 is annotated as a pseudogene. This CDR3 is 17 amino acids long. CDR3 sequence: CASSKVVGQLYNSPLHF. CDR3 in DNA: TGTGCCAGCAGCAAAGTAGTAGGACAGCTCTATAATTCACCCCTCCACTTT.

The V and J genes are TRBV7-9 and TRBJ1-5; D is uncertain. V gave up 0 bases and J gave up 11 bases, with 8 bases separating them. The CDR3 loop spans 12 amino acids. CDR1 is SEHNR and CDR2 is FQNEAQ in the germline V gene (reference sequence). The CDR3 reads CASSLAGGTQHF. DNA of the CDR3: TGTGCCAGCAGCTTAGCGGGCGGGACCCAGCATTTT.

This clonotype was counted a single time. The CDR3 region is CSARDSGEKAMNTEAFF. CDR3 nucleotides: TGCAGTGCTAGAGATTCAGGGGAAAAAGCCATGAACACTGAAGCTTTCTTT. The chain recombines TRBV20-1 with TRBJ1-1; D possibly corresponds to TRBD1 (6 bases). The CDR3 covers 17 residues. The V gene lost 0 bases and the J gene lost 0 bases, with 17 bases spanning the gap. CDR1 and CDR2 from the germline V gene are DFQATT and SNEGSKA (reference sequence).

This chain connects TRBV7-9 to TRBJ2-3; 7 bases line up with TRBD1. CDR1 and CDR2 (germline): SEHNR, FQNEAQ (reference sequence). The V segment lost 5 bases and the J segment 0 bases; nucleotides outside the gene matches: 8. The CDR3 sequence is 16 residues long. CDR3 loop: CASSRDREFSTDTQYF. The CDR3 region has the DNA TGTGCCAGCAGCCGAGACAGGGAATTTAGCACAGATACGCAGTATTTT. The whole variable domain, filled in from reference TRBV7-9 and TRBJ2-3, reads DTGVSQNPRHKITKRGQNVTFRCDPISEHNRLYWYRQTLGQGPEFLTYFQNEAQLEKSRLLSDRFSAERPKGSFSTLEIQRTEQGDSAMYLCASSRDREFSTDTQYFGPGTRLTVL.

The V and J genes are TRBV9 and TRBJ2-7, with a tentative D call TRBD1 (6 bases). Trimming stripped 3 bases from V and 6 bases from J, with 13 bases between. This CDR3 region has 13 residues. Germline values: CDR1 SGDLS, CDR2 YYNGEE. The CDR3 region is CASSDETRGEQYF. CDR3 nucleotides: TGTGCCAGCAGCGACGAGACCAGGGGCGAGCAGTACTTC.

This rearrangement joins TRBV29-1 to TRBJ2-1; D perhaps matches TRBD1 (6 bases). CDR1 is SQVTM, CDR2 ANQGSEA, per germline. V was pared by 1 base and J by 9 bases, with 10 bases between. The CDR3 is 12 amino acids. CDR3 loop: CSVEGRQVEQFF. The CDR3 DNA follows: TGCAGCGTTGAAGGGCGACAGGTTGAGCAGTTCTTC.

V gene TRBV29-1 combines with J gene TRBJ1-5, with 9 positions matching TRBD1. The germline gives CDR1 SQVTM, CDR2 ANQGSEA. The CDR3 is made up of 12 amino acids. V lost 4 bases to trimming and J lost 5 bases; unmatched junction nucleotides: 0. CDR3 in DNA: TGCAGCGTTGGACAGGGGGATCAGCCCCAGCATTTT. It codes for CSVGQGDQPQHF.

V and J are TRBV5-1 and TRBJ1-5; D remains unclear. Trimming left V 0 bases short and J 5 bases short, with 12 bases between. CDR1 and CDR2 (germline): SGHRS, YFSETQ. This CDR3 spans 15 amino acids. This CDR3 is CASSLDGEWHQPQHF. The CDR3 DNA follows: TGCGCCAGCAGCTTGGATGGGGAATGGCATCAGCCCCAGCATTTT.

The chain employs TRBV9 and TRBJ2-3, with 9 nucleotides matching TRBD1. The length of the CDR3 is 18 residues. V was clipped by 4 bases and J by 1 base; unmatched bases: 13. Germline V lookup: CDR1 SGDLS, CDR2 YYNGEE. For the CDR3, the DNA is TGTGCCAGCAGCTATCTCCCGGGACAGGGAAAGGGCACAGATACGCAGTATTTT. The encoded protein is CASSYLPGQGKGTDTQYF.

The rearrangement joins TRBV5-1 to TRBJ2-7; D unresolved. Trimming removed 1 base at V and 1 base at J, with 9 bases between. Germline loops: CDR1 SGHRS, CDR2 YFSETQ. The CDR3 totals 14 residues. The chain's CDR3 is CASSLRYESYEQYF. CDR3 nucleotides: TGCGCCAGCAGCTTGCGGTACGAGTCCTACGAGCAGTACTTC.

V usage is TRBV13 and J usage is TRBJ2-7; a weak D match, TRBD2 (6 bases). Trimming stripped 2 bases from V and 4 bases from J, with 18 bases between. The CDR3 has 16 residues. From germline, CDR1 is PRHDT and CDR2 FYEKMQ (reference sequence). The CDR3 nucleotides are TGTGCCAGCAGCTTATCTCGTGGGGGGAAATCTTACGAGCAGTACTTC. Translated, it gives CASSLSRGGKSYEQYF.